One TCR beta chain is described in this entry. The data were obtained in a study of regulatory T cells in long-lasting Graves disease. Deletions cut 5 bases from V and 6 bases from J, with 8 bases between. CDR3 length equals 12 residues. CDR1 and CDR2 from the germline V gene are DFQATT and SNEGSKA (reference sequence). Documented time point: newly diagnosed GD, antithyroid drugs for less than 3 months. The authors made the TCR library using RNA they extracted from PBMCs. Combining iRepertoire HTBI primers with Arm-PCR of CDR3 regions, the authors built TCR beta libraries. TCRdb reprocessed the multiplex PCR reads via MiXCR and lists one record per CDR3 protein. Among under 450,000 distinct CDR3 sequences listed, around 11% were seen once. These data are also associated with another study on T cells in Graves' hyperthyroidism and ophthalmopathy.

The V gene is TRBV20-1, the J gene TRBJ2-6, with D unresolved. The source was peripheral blood mononuclear cells (PBMCs), collected at new diagnosis, from a patient treated with antithyroid drugs. The TCR originated in a woman aged 18-29 years with Graves disease. This CDR3 reads CSASFEANVLTF. CDR3 sequence (DNA): TGCAGTGCTTCTTTCGAGGCCAACGTCCTGACTTTC.